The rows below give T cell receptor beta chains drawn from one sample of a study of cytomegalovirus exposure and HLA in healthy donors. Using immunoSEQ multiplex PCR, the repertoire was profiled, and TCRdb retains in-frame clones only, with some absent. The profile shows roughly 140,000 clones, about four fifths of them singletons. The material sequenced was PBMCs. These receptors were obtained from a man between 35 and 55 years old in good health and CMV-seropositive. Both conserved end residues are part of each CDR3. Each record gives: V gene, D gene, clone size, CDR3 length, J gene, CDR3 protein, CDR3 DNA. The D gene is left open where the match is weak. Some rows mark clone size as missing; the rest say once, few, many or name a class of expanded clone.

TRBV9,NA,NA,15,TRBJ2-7,CASSAPGASNHEQYF,TGTGCCAGCAGCGCACCCGGAGCTAGCAACCACGAGCAGTACTTC
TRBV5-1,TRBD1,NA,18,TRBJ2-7,CASRRLPSTGAFSYEQYF,TGCGCCAGCCGACGCTTACCTTCGACAGGGGCTTTCTCCTACGAGCAGTACTTC
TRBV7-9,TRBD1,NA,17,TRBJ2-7,CASSKRKGTGSGYEQYF,TGTGCCAGCAGCAAGCGCAAGGGGACAGGGTCTGGTTACGAGCAGTACTTC
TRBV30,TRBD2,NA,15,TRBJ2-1,CAWRPRGLVMETQFF,TGTGCCTGGAGGCCCAGGGGACTAGTCATGGAGACCCAGTTCTTC
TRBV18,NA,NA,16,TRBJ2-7,CASSPRTTPRGYEQYF,TGTGCCAGCTCACCACGGACGACCCCCCGGGGCTACGAGCAGTACTTC
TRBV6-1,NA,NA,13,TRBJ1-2,CASSEQGTYGYTF,TGTGCCAGCAGTGAACAGGGAACCTATGGCTACACCTTC
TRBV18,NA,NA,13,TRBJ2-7,CASSREGAREQYF,TGTGCCAGCTCACGCGAAGGAGCACGCGAGCAGTACTTC
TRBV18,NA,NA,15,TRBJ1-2,CASSPPGAANYGYTF,TGTGCCAGCTCACCACCGGGGGCAGCTAACTATGGCTACACCTTC
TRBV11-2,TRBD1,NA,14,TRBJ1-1,CASRDPGGWTEAFF,TGTGCCAGCAGAGACCCAGGGGGTTGGACTGAAGCTTTCTTT
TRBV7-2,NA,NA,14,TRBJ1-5,CASSPYYSNQPQHF,TGTGCCAGCAGCCCCTATTATAGCAATCAGCCCCAGCATTTT
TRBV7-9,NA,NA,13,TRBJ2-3,CASSSGSGDTQYF,TGTGCCAGCAGCTCCGGGAGTGGCGATACGCAGTATTTT
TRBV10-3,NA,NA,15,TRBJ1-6,CAISPDGQMNSPLHF,TGTGCCATCAGTCCCGATGGACAGATGAATTCACCCCTCCACTTT
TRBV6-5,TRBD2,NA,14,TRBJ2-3,CASRLAGSTDTQYF,TGTGCCAGCAGGCTAGCGGGAAGCACAGATACGCAGTATTTT
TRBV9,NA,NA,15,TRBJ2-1,CASSLSGQSYNEQFF,TGTGCCAGCAGTCTAAGCGGACAGTCCTACAATGAGCAGTTCTTC
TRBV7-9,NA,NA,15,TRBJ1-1,CASSAGGLMNTEAFF,TGTGCCAGCAGCGCCGGGGGGCTGATGAACACTGAAGCTTTCTTT
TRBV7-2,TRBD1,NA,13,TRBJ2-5,CASSRQGWETQYF,TGTGCCAGCAGCAGACAGGGGTGGGAGACCCAGTACTTC
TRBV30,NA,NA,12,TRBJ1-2,CAWSPTGYGYTF,TGTGCCTGGAGCCCGACAGGATATGGCTACACCTTC
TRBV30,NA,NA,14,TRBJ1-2,CAWSFPRGGRGYTF,TGTGCCTGGAGTTTCCCTCGGGGGGGTCGTGGCTACACCTTC
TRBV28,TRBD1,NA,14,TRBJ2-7,CASSLFGTGHEQYF,TGTGCCAGCAGTTTATTCGGGACAGGGCACGAGCAGTACTTC
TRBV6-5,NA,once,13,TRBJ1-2,CASSYRDGRGYTF,TGTGCCAGCAGTTACCGGGACGGGAGGGGCTACACCTTC
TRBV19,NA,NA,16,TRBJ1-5,CASNPGQSYSNQPQHF,TGTGCCAGTAATCCCGGACAGTCGTATAGCAATCAGCCCCAGCATTTT
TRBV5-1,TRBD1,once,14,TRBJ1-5,CASSLGTGDQPQHF,TGCGCCAGCAGCTTGGGGACAGGGGATCAGCCCCAGCATTTT
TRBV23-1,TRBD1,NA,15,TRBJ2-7,CASQLDREATYEQYF,TGCGCCAGCCAATTGGACAGGGAGGCAACCTACGAGCAGTACTTC
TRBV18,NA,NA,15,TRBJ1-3,CASSPTVTGGNTIYF,TGTGCCAGCTCACCGACGGTGACAGGTGGAAACACCATATATTTT
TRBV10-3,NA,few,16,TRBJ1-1,CAISESSGGLNTEAFF,TGTGCCATCAGTGAGTCAAGCGGGGGCCTGAACACTGAAGCTTTCTTT
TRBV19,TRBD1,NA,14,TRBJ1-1,CASGRQGFSAEAFF,TGTGCCAGTGGTCGACAGGGGTTTTCCGCTGAAGCTTTCTTT
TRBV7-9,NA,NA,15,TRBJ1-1,CASKREVGVNTEAFF,TGTGCCAGCAAGCGGGAGGTAGGAGTAAACACTGAAGCTTTCTTT
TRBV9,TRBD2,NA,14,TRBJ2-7,CASSVAAGDGEQYF,TGTGCCAGCAGCGTTGCCGCGGGAGACGGCGAGCAGTACTTC
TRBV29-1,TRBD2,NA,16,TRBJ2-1,CSVEWASGSFHNEQFF,TGCAGCGTTGAATGGGCTAGCGGGAGCTTCCACAATGAGCAGTTCTTC
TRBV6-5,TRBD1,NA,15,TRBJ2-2,CASSIGQAYTGELFF,TGTGCCAGCAGCATCGGACAGGCATACACCGGGGAGCTGTTTTTT
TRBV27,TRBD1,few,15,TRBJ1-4,CASSFTGQGYEKLFF,TGTGCCAGCAGTTTCACAGGACAGGGGTACGAAAAACTGTTTTTT
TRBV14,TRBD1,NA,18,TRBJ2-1,CASSVRQGAVSGYNEQFF,TGTGCCAGCAGCGTCCGCCAGGGGGCGGTCTCAGGGTACAATGAGCAGTTCTTC
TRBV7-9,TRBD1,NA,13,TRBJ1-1,CASSGQGWTEAFF,TGTGCCAGCAGCGGACAGGGTTGGACTGAAGCTTTCTTT
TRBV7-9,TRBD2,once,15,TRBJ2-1,CASILGRGGYNEQFF,TGTGCCAGCATCCTGGGGCGGGGGGGATACAATGAGCAGTTCTTC
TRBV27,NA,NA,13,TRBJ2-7,CASSLAGSYEQYF,TGTGCCAGCAGTTTGGCCGGGTCTTACGAGCAGTACTTC
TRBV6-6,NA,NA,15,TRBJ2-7,CASSPETTRTYEQYF,TGTGCCAGCAGCCCTGAGACGACGCGGACCTACGAGCAGTACTTC
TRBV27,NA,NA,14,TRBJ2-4,CASSLRGPQNIQYF,TGTGCCAGCAGTTTGCGCGGGCCCCAAAACATTCAGTACTTC
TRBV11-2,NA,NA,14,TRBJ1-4,CASSLWTVNEKLFF,TGTGCCAGCAGCTTATGGACAGTTAATGAAAAACTGTTTTTT
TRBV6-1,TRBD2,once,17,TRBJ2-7,CASSEGVGLAGPYEQYF,TGTGCCAGCAGTGAAGGGGTGGGACTAGCGGGACCCTACGAGCAGTACTTC
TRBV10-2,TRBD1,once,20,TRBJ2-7,CASSEFRDRDRPQQSYEQYF,TGCGCCAGCAGTGAGTTTAGGGACAGGGATCGACCCCAGCAGTCCTACGAGCAGTACTTC
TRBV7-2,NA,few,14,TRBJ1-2,CASSLGQSNYGYTF,TGTGCCAGCAGCTTAGGGCAATCCAACTATGGCTACACCTTC
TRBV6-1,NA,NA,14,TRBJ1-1,CASSEPGMNTEAFF,TGTGCCAGCAGTGAACCGGGGATGAACACTGAAGCTTTCTTT
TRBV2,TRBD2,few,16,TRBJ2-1,CASRYSGGAMYNEQFF,TGTGCCAGCAGGTATAGCGGGGGGGCTATGTACAATGAGCAGTTCTTC
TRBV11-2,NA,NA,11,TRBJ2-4,CASSPGVIQYF,TGTGCCAGCAGCCCGGGGGTCATTCAGTACTTC
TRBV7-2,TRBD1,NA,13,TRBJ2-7,CASSFDRGREQYF,TGTGCCAGCAGCTTTGACAGGGGGCGAGAGCAGTACTTC